The 19 T cell receptor beta chains listed next were all sequenced from one sample in a study of OX40 agonist ivuxolimab in advanced cancers. Profiling relied on immunoSEQ multiplex PCR, and the TCRdb table lists in-frame clones only, not all of them. The sample yields about 50,000 clones, 80% to 85% seen once. The input for sequencing was CD4+ or CD8+ T cells sorted from blood, taken in a trial of the OX40 agonist ivuxolimab. The receptor source for this set is an adult with an advanced solid tumor such as melanoma, head and neck, liver or kidney cancer.

This clone has just a few counts. The chain couples TRBV19 to TRBJ2-5; D gene ambiguous. This CDR3 has 11 amino acids. Trimming cost V 7 bases and J 4 bases, with 7 bases left between them. Germline loops: CDR1 LNHDA, CDR2 SQIVND (reference sequence). The CDR3 spells CASTSGETQYF. In nucleotides, the CDR3 is TGTGCCAGTACCTCGGGAGAGACCCAGTACTTC.

Only a few counts were recorded for this clone. The chain joins TRBV4-1 to TRBJ2-2, with 8 bases fitting TRBD1. This CDR3 comprises 15 residues. Germline values: CDR1 MGHRA, CDR2 YSYEKL. V gave up 2 bases and J gave up 5 bases; unmatched junction bases: 4. As DNA, the CDR3 is TGCGCCAGCAGCCAAAGACAGGGGTGGACCGGGGAGCTGTTTTTT. Its protein is CASSQRQGWTGELFF.

The CDR3 DNA reads as TGTGCCAGCGCAGGACGGAATCCCTACGAGCAGTACTTC. Translating gives CASAGRNPYEQYF. The chain is built from TRBV14 and TRBJ2-7; no clear D. The CDR3 totals 13 residues. Germline CDR1 is SGHDN and CDR2 is FVKESK. The V end lost 8 bases, the J end lost 2 bases, and 13 bases lay between the germline ends.

The V and J genes are TRBV2 and TRBJ1-2; no reliable D call. The germline CDR1 and CDR2 sequences are SNHLY and FYNNEI. V lost 2 bases and J 3 bases, leaving 13 bases between the germline ends. This CDR3 has 15 amino acids. The CDR3 nucleotides are TGTGCCAGCAGTGAAACCGGGTACCTCCACTATGGCTACACCTTC. It encodes CASSETGYLHYGYTF.

DNA of the CDR3: TGTGCCAGCAGTCTGAGACGAACCTCTGGAAACACCATATATTTT. Amino acid sequence: CASSLRRTSGNTIYF. The rearrangement joins TRBV28 to TRBJ1-3; D remains unclear. Germline-derived CDR1 and CDR2 are MDHEN and SYDVKM. The CDR3 loop spans 15 amino acids. V was clipped by 5 bases and J by 0 bases, with 11 bases between them.

This clone turned up a few times. The rearrangement uses TRBV9 and TRBJ2-2; TRBD2 might be the D (6 bases). CDR1 and CDR2 (germline): SGDLS, YYNGEE. Trimming removed 4 bases at V and 9 bases at J, with 19 bases between. This CDR3 has 15 residues. CDR3 loop: CASSHQLAKNRELFF. The CDR3 DNA reads as TGTGCCAGCAGCCACCAACTAGCAAAGAATCGGGAGCTGTTTTTT.

A remark on this clone: A junction end diverges from the germline sequence, so it may reflect a read error. Other DNA sequences of this sample code for an identical CDR3. J is TRBJ2-1 and V is TRBV7-9, with 9 positions matching TRBD2. Germline CDR1 and CDR2: SEHNR and FQNEAQ (reference sequence). The CDR3 is 14 residues long. The CDR3 DNA reads TGTGCCACAATAGCGGGAGTCAATTACAATGAACAGTTCTTC. Residues: CATIAGVNYNEQFF.

For the CDR3, the DNA is TGTGCCAGTAGTATAGATCGCACAGGGGCAAGCACAGATACGCAGTATTTT. Translated, it gives CASSIDRTGASTDTQYF. The V call is TRBV19, the J call TRBJ2-3, with 7 bases matching TRBD1. Per the germline V gene, CDR1 is LNHDA and CDR2 is SQIVND (reference sequence). V trimming: 0 bases; J trimming: 0 bases; junction bases outside the gene matches: 6. The CDR3 is 17 amino acids.

The chain combines TRBV6-1 with TRBJ2-7, with 9 bases that match TRBD2. V was pared by 8 bases and J by 2 bases, with 10 bases of the junction left unmatched. CDR1 and CDR2 from the germline V gene are MNHNS and SASEGT. This CDR3 comprises 15 residues. The CDR3 sequence: CASGFSGGRAYEQYF. DNA of the CDR3: TGTGCCAGCGGCTTCTCGGGCGGGAGGGCCTACGAGCAGTACTTC.

The CDR3 DNA is TGTGCCAGCAGTAATAGGCGGGAGGGCAATGAGCAGTTCTTC. As protein: CASSNRREGNEQFF. V and J are TRBV28 and TRBJ2-1, with TRBD2 matching 9 bases. CDR1 MDHEN and CDR2 SYDVKM come from the germline V gene. This CDR3 spans 14 amino acids. V dropped 5 bases and J dropped 6; count of bases not matched to a gene: 5.

The chain recombines TRBV28 with TRBJ2-7; the D call may be TRBD1 or TRBD2 (5 bases each). Trimming shortened V by 6 bases and J by 0 bases, and 18 bases separated the two germline ends. Germline V gene lookup returns CDR1 MDHEN and CDR2 SYDVKM. The CDR3 is 16 amino acids. The CDR3 region has the DNA TGTGCCAGCAGGCCGGCTGGGGGTACCGGCTCCTACGAGCAGTACTTC. This encodes CASRPAGGTGSYEQYF.

J is TRBJ1-1 and V is TRBV27; D uncertain. V gave up 6 bases and J gave up 3 bases, with 11 bases separating them. From germline, CDR1 is MNHEY and CDR2 SMNVEV (reference sequence). This CDR3 comprises 13 residues. The CDR3 protein is CASRKQPDTEAFF. The CDR3 DNA is TGTGCCAGCAGAAAACAACCGGACACTGAAGCTTTCTTT.

V usage is TRBV6-5 and J usage is TRBJ2-7, with a possible D match to TRBD2 (5 bases). Germline CDR1 and CDR2: MNHEY and SVGAGI. This CDR3 comprises 15 residues. Trimming removed 2 bases from V and 5 bases from J, with 16 bases in between. The CDR3 DNA reads as TGTGCCAGCAGTTACGGCACTAGAGGGAACGACGAGCAGTACTTC. It is translated as CASSYGTRGNDEQYF.

This rearrangement joins TRBV4-3 to TRBJ2-3; TRBD1 agrees at 9 bases. Germline lookup yields CDR1 LGHNA and CDR2 YSLEER. The V gene end was trimmed by 4 bases and the J gene end by 3 bases; junction bases not matched to a gene: 2. This CDR3 has 14 residues. The CDR3: CASSRGQGTDTQYF. Here the CDR3 DNA reads TGCGCCAGCAGCCGAGGACAGGGGACAGATACGCAGTATTTT.

This rearrangement joins TRBV5-1 to TRBJ2-2; D uncertain. The CDR3 has 15 residues. V lost 0 bases and J 2 bases, leaving 8 bases between the germline ends. Germline V lookup: CDR1 SGHRS, CDR2 YFSETQ. This CDR3 reads CASSLAEQNTGELFF. DNA of the CDR3: TGCGCCAGCAGCTTGGCCGAGCAAAACACCGGGGAGCTGTTTTTT.

This clone has just one count. CDR3 in amino acids: CASSPPGSTDTQYF. The CDR3 DNA reads TGTGCCAGCAGCCCGCCGGGGAGCACAGATACGCAGTATTTT. The J gene is TRBJ2-3, the V gene TRBV7-6; D is possibly TRBD2 (5 bases). The V end lost 5 bases, the J end lost 0 bases, and 9 bases lay between the germline ends. CDR1 is SGHVS and CDR2 is FNYEAQ in the germline V gene. The CDR3 contains 14 residues.

The chain is built from TRBV5-1 and TRBJ2-3; perhaps D is TRBD1 or TRBD2 (5 bases each). The germline V and J ends were trimmed by 3 bases and 0 bases, with 8 bases remaining between them. The CDR3 totals 14 residues. Germline V gene lookup returns CDR1 SGHRS and CDR2 YFSETQ. CDR3 sequence: CASSWDLSTDTQYF. In nucleotides, the CDR3 is TGCGCCAGCAGCTGGGACCTCAGCACAGATACGCAGTATTTT.

The chain joins TRBV2 to TRBJ2-1; TRBD2 might be the D (6 bases). CDR1 SNHLY and CDR2 FYNNEI come from the germline V gene. The CDR3 sequence is 12 residues long. V was shortened by 7 bases and J by 5 bases, with 9 bases between the two germline ends. CDR3 DNA: TGTGCCAGCATGCGGGGAAACAATGAGCAGTTCTTC. Translation: CASMRGNNEQFF.

This clone was seen more than once but under ten times. The rearrangement joins TRBV4-1 to TRBJ2-7; 8 nucleotides align to TRBD2. The CDR3 runs to 15 residues. The J segment lost 3 bases and the V segment lost 4 bases, leaving 8 bases of the junction unmatched. The germline V gene has CDR1 MGHRA and CDR2 YSYEKL. CDR3 region: CASSRPGLALYEQYF. The CDR3 nucleotides read TGCGCCAGCAGCCGCCCAGGACTAGCACTCTACGAGCAGTACTTC.